The T cell receptor beta chain under discussion was sequenced for a study of T-cell reconstitution after alpha-beta-depleted transplantation in children (dated by TCRdb to between 2015 and 2016). For the wider study: Using TCR repertoire profiling, the study followed T-cell immune reconstitution in a quantitative way in children after TCRalphabeta/CD19-depleted allogeneic hematopoietic cell transplantation.

What the research found in general, with its limitations: The high TCRbeta diversity at day 60 in some patients was ascribed to recipient T cells and intrathymic progenitors that had survived conditioning. The frequencies of hyperexpanded clones fell over the following months, and after one year, T-cell counts and TCRbeta diversity were mostly attributed to newly produced T cells. The apparently early alphabetaT-cell count recovery about two months after transplant was reportedly dependent on only several hundred rapidly expanded clones derived from non-depleted graft cells.

Including cysteine and phenylalanine, the CDR3 has 12 amino acids. The CDR3 DNA has 36 bases and is translated from base 1. The germline V gene sets CDR1 to MDHEN and CDR2 to SYDVKM. V is shortened by 4 bases, J by 6 bases, and the region joining them spans 9 bases. Libraries were constructed by PCR. Sequenced using an Illumina HiSeq 2500. To normalize quantification of the TCRbeta repertoire, the TCR libraries were built with molecular barcoding that relied on unique molecular identifiers. TCRdb reworked the public reads: Q25 trimming with fastp, MiXCR clone assembly, productive beta chains retained. Rows with a matching CDR3 protein are joined into one entry that keeps the most common DNA and genes. The sample data list fewer than 1 million distinct CDR3 sequences, and approximately 15% of these were observed just once. Around 5% of the sample goes to the ten largest clones. The sample's treatment or condition label, in plain terms: allogeneic hematopoietic cell transplantation with graft depleted of TCRalphabeta T cells and CD19 B cells. The children who served as transplant recipients had been given grafts of TCRalphabeta/CD19-depleted allogeneic hematopoietic cells.

There are many counts of this clonotype. Its antigen is still unknown. No clone much larger than this one lies a single base away; base qualities are absent. This receptor was obtained from a male patient younger than 18 who had a stem cell transplant for acute lymphoblastic leukemia, so the T cells may come from the graft donor. Here the chain combines TRBV28 and TRBJ2-5, with the D gene too uncertain to name. The source was PBMCs, mostly from graft donor cells, collected 360 days after TCRalphabeta/CD19-depleted stem cell transplant. At the DNA level, the sequence is TGTGCCAGCAGTTCACCCCCGAAGACCCAGTACTTC. The encoded protein is CASSSPPKTQYF.